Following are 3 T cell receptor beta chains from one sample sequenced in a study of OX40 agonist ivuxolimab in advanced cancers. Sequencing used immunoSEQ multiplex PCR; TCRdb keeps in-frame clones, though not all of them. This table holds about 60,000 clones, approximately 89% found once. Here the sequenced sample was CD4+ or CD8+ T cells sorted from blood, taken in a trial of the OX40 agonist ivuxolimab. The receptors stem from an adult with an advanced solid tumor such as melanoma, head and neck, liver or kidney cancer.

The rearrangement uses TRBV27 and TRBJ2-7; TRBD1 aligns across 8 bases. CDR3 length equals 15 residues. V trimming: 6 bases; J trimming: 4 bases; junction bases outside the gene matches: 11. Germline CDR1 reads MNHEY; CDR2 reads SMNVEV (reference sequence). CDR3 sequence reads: CASRHWTGQKYEQYF. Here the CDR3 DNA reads TGTGCCAGCAGACATTGGACAGGGCAGAAATACGAGCAGTACTTC.

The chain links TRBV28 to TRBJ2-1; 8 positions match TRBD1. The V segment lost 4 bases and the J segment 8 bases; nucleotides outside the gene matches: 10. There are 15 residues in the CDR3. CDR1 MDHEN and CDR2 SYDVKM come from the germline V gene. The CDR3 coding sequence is TGTGCCAGCAGTTCCTCCGGGACAGGATTACATGAGCAGTTCTTC. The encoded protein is CASSSSGTGLHEQFF.

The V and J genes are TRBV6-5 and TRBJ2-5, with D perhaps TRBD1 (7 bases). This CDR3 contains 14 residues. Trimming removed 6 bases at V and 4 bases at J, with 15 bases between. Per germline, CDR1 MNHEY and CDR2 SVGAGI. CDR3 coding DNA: TGTGCCAGCAGGTGGGGCAGGGGGGCAGAGACCCAGTACTTC. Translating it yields CASRWGRGAETQYF.